Each of the 24 T cell receptor beta chains below was sequenced from the same sample in a study of blood T cell repertoires in COVID-19. Profiled with immunoSEQ multiplex PCR; TCRdb holds only in-frame clones, not every one. The sample carries over 45,000 clones, 80% to 90% recorded once. Sequenced material: peripheral blood. The receptors were sampled from a man aged 40-55 years with COVID-19, enrolled during active disease.

This clone was recorded a few times. V gene TRBV6-5 combines with J gene TRBJ1-5; no definite D call. The CDR3 extends over 15 amino acids. Germline-derived CDR1 and CDR2 are MNHEY and SVGAGI. Trimming pared 6 bases from V and 4 bases from J, leaving 16 bases between. Here the CDR3 reads CASSLQLPGNQPQHF. The CDR3 region has the DNA TGTGCCAGCAGCCTCCAGTTACCCGGGAATCAGCCCCAGCATTTT.

The rearrangement links TRBV5-6 to TRBJ1-3, with D possibly being TRBD1 (6 bases). V lost 5 bases and J lost 2, with 14 bases in between. The CDR3 contains 15 residues. The V gene's germline CDR1 is SGHDT and CDR2 YYEEEE. The CDR3 is CASSPTGLPGNTIYF. CDR3 DNA: TGTGCCAGCAGTCCCACAGGGTTACCTGGAAACACCATATATTTT.

The chain employs TRBV2 and TRBJ1-6, with a tentative D call TRBD1 (6 bases). The CDR3 is 16 amino acids. Trimming pared 4 bases from V and 0 bases from J, leaving 10 bases between. The germline V gene has CDR1 SNHLY and CDR2 FYNNEI. The CDR3 DNA is TGTGCCAGCAGTGCACAGGGAAGCTCCTATAATTCACCCCTCCACTTT. Protein: CASSAQGSSYNSPLHF.

This rearrangement joins TRBV5-1 to TRBJ2-1; possibly TRBD2 for D (7 bases). The V end was cut by 4 bases, the J end by 9 bases, with 26 bases between. This CDR3 region has 17 residues. CDR1 is SGHRS, CDR2 YFSETQ, per germline. CDR3 protein: CASSPRGSGPAGSEQFF. In nucleotides, the CDR3 is TGCGCCAGCAGCCCCAGGGGTAGCGGGCCAGCGGGTAGTGAGCAGTTCTTC.

The rearrangement uses TRBV15 and TRBJ2-3; tentative D call: TRBD2 (5 bases). The germline V gene encodes CDR1 LNHNV and CDR2 YYDKDF (reference sequence). V was pared by 1 base and J by 5 bases, with 10 bases between. The CDR3 is 14 amino acids. CDR3 sequence: CATSRARGGDTQYF. The CDR3 DNA is TGTGCCACCAGCAGAGCACGGGGTGGAGATACGCAGTATTTT.

The V and J genes are TRBV5-1 and TRBJ1-1; the match to TRBD1 covers 8 bases. The length of the CDR3 is 13 residues. V was pared by 4 bases and J by 6 bases, with 5 bases of the junction left unmatched. CDR1 and CDR2 (germline): SGHRS, YFSETQ. The CDR3 sequence is CASSMGQDAEAFF. The CDR3 bases are TGCGCCAGCAGCATGGGACAGGACGCTGAAGCTTTCTTT.

The rearrangement links TRBV3-1 (or the pseudogene TRBV3-2) to TRBJ2-7; D perhaps matches TRBD2 (5 bases). CDR3 length: 14 amino acids. The V gene's germline CDR1 is LGHDT and CDR2 YNNKEL (reference sequence). With 4 bases removed from V and 5 bases from J, the gap between germline ends came to 15 bases. The CDR3 coding sequence is TGTGCCAGCAGCCTAGGACGGCCCGGGGACGAGCAGTACTTC. Protein sequence: CASSLGRPGDEQYF.

In this sample, this clone turned up once. The J gene is TRBJ1-5, the V gene TRBV19; 9 nucleotides align to TRBD1. The germline CDR1 and CDR2 sequences are LNHDA and SQIVND (reference sequence). This CDR3 spans 17 amino acids. V trimming: 5 bases; J trimming: 0 bases; junction bases outside the gene matches: 8. CDR3 loop: CASSPDRGSYSNQPQHF. The CDR3, as DNA: TGTGCCAGTAGTCCAGACAGGGGGAGTTATAGCAATCAGCCCCAGCATTTT.

This sequence joins TRBV30 and TRBJ2-1, with TRBD2 as a possible D gene (7 bases). The V gene lost 8 bases and the J gene lost 3 bases, with 14 bases spanning the gap. The CDR3 has 13 residues. Germline V CDR1 and CDR2: GTSNPN, SVGIG (reference sequence). The CDR3 region has the DNA TGTGCCGGACGGGGAGGGGGCTACAATGAGCAGTTCTTC. Its protein is CAGRGGGYNEQFF. The full variable domain, completed using reference TRBV30 and TRBJ2-1, is SQTIHQWPATLVQPVGSPLSLECTVEGTSNPNLYWYRQAAGRGLQLLFYSVGIGQISSEVPQNLSASRPQDRQFILSSKKLLLSDSGFYLCAGRGGGYNEQFFGPGTRLTVL.

In this sample, this clone turned up once. The chain joins TRBV7-8 to TRBJ1-1; tentative D call: TRBD1 (5 bases). V was pared by 5 bases and J by 4 bases, with 14 bases between. The CDR3 is 14 amino acids. The germline CDR1 and CDR2 sequences are SGHVS and FQNEAQ. CDR3 sequence (DNA): TGTGCCAGCAGCAACCTCGGGGGGAGCACTGAAGCTTTCTTT. Amino acids: CASSNLGGSTEAFF.

Only one count was recorded for this clone. This chain connects TRBV6-1 to TRBJ2-3; TRBD1 agrees at 11 bases. The CDR3 covers 16 residues. The V gene end was trimmed by 6 bases and the J gene end by 4 bases; junction bases not matched to a gene: 9. Germline lookup yields CDR1 MNHNS and CDR2 SASEGT. The CDR3 reads CASSENPDRGPDTQYF. CDR3 in DNA: TGTGCCAGCAGCGAAAACCCGGACAGGGGGCCAGATACGCAGTATTTT.

The chain links TRBV30 to TRBJ2-7; possibly TRBD2 for D (5 bases). The V end was cut by 4 bases, the J end by 0 bases, with 13 bases between. This CDR3 spans 14 amino acids. Germline V gives CDR1 GTSNPN, CDR2 SVGIG (reference sequence). The CDR3 sequence: CAWTERRSSYEQYF. In DNA form, the CDR3 reads TGTGCCTGGACGGAGCGGAGGTCCTCCTACGAGCAGTACTTC.

With respect to this clone: The same CDR3 can be traced to other DNA sequences in this sample. The rearrangement joins TRBV19 to TRBJ1-5; D is possibly TRBD1 (6 bases). Per the germline V gene, CDR1 is LNHDA and CDR2 is SQIVND (reference sequence). Trimming cost V 6 bases and J 3 bases, with 15 bases left between them. The CDR3 sequence is 15 residues long. The DNA of the CDR3 is TGTGCCAGTAGCTTAGGGGGGGCAAACAATCAGCCCCAGCATTTT. Its translation is CASSLGGANNQPQHF.

V gene TRBV28 combines with J gene TRBJ1-1; D may be TRBD1 (6 bases). V was pared by 5 bases and J by 4 bases, with 11 bases between. Germline lookup yields CDR1 MDHEN and CDR2 SYDVKM. This CDR3 is built from 13 residues. DNA for the CDR3: TGTGCCAGCAGTGCCTACAGGGCCACTGAAGCTTTCTTT. This encodes CASSAYRATEAFF.

The gene calls are TRBV3-1 (or the pseudogene TRBV3-2) and TRBJ1-1; D uncertain. The CDR3 extends over 14 amino acids. From germline, CDR1 is LGHDT and CDR2 YNNKEL (reference sequence). With 7 bases removed from V and 1 base from J, the gap between germline ends came to 13 bases. In DNA, the CDR3 is TGTGCCAGCATCATTCACGGGAAGAACACTGAAGCTTTCTTT. Its protein is CASIIHGKNTEAFF.

The gene calls are TRBV19 and TRBJ1-5; 7 bases are a match to TRBD1. Germline loops: CDR1 LNHDA, CDR2 SQIVND (reference sequence). The CDR3 covers 16 residues. The V gene end was trimmed by 5 bases and the J gene end by 4 bases; junction bases not matched to a gene: 11. The CDR3 coding sequence is TGTGCCAGTAGTCCGTTCGCCGGGACAGAAAATCAGCCCCAGCATTTT. It encodes CASSPFAGTENQPQHF.

The chain employs TRBV28 and TRBJ2-5, with 7 bases aligning to TRBD1. The germline V gene encodes CDR1 MDHEN and CDR2 SYDVKM. The ends lost 8 bases at V and 4 bases at J; junction bases unmatched: 10. The CDR3 totals 14 residues. CDR3 protein: CASSLGGLLETQYF. The DNA for the CDR3 is TGTGCCAGCTCCCTAGGGGGCTTATTAGAGACCCAGTACTTC.

V and J are TRBV7-9 and TRBJ2-1, with D hard to call. Trimming pared 5 bases from V and 0 bases from J, leaving 17 bases between. Looked up from germline, CDR1 is SEHNR and CDR2 is FQNEAQ (reference sequence). The CDR3 is 17 amino acids. In DNA form, the CDR3 reads TGTGCCAGCAGCCCAAGTTTTTCAGTCGACTCCTACAATGAGCAGTTCTTC. It translates to CASSPSFSVDSYNEQFF.

V is TRBV9 and J is TRBJ1-6; D uncertain. Per germline, CDR1 SGDLS and CDR2 YYNGEE. CDR3 length: 15 amino acids. The germline V and J ends were trimmed by 3 bases and 7 bases, with 14 bases remaining between them. DNA for the CDR3: TGTGCCAGCAGCGCGGGAGGAGGGCTGAATTCACCCCTCCACTTT. Protein sequence: CASSAGGGLNSPLHF.

V is TRBV4-2 and J is TRBJ2-5; D is possibly TRBD1 (5 bases). CDR1 is LGHNA and CDR2 is YNFKEQ in the germline V gene. Trimming stripped 5 bases from V and 3 bases from J, with 10 bases between. The CDR3 covers 13 residues. CDR3 nucleotide sequence: TGTGCCAGCAGCTCGAGGACAAAAGAGACCCAGTACTTC. This gives the protein CASSSRTKETQYF.

This sequence joins TRBV6-5 and TRBJ1-1; the D is unclear. V dropped 7 bases and J dropped 6 bases, with 12 bases sitting between them. The germline V gene has CDR1 MNHEY and CDR2 SVGAGI. CDR3 length: 12 residues. The CDR3 nucleotides are TGTGCCAGCACATTGACGGGAGCTGAAGCTTTCTTT. Its protein product is CASTLTGAEAFF.

In this sample, this clone turned up once. J is TRBJ2-2 and V is TRBV12-2; TRBD2 is taken as the D call from the table, unchecked against the DNA. TRBV12-2 is annotated as a pseudogene. The CDR3 loop spans 15 amino acids. CDR3 DNA sequence: TGTGCAAGTCGCCCTACTAGCGGGGGTTCGGGGGAGCTGTTTTTT. Its translation: CASRPTSGGSGELFF.

The CDR3 here is CAMGPGGLDTQYF. The CDR3, as DNA: TGTGCCATGGGTCCGGGAGGGTTAGATACGCAGTATTTT. The chain couples TRBV10-3 to TRBJ2-3, with 8 positions matching TRBD2. The J segment lost 5 bases and the V segment lost 9 bases, leaving 7 bases of the junction unmatched. CDR1 and CDR2 (germline): ENHRY, SYGVKD. There are 13 residues in the CDR3.

This clone was recorded a few times. The V and J genes are TRBV29-1 and TRBJ1-1; D is unclear. CDR3 length equals 11 residues. Germline V gene data show CDR1 as SQVTM and CDR2 as ANQGSEA. V lost 5 bases and J lost 3, with 7 bases in between. CDR3 sequence reads: CSVRGYTEAFF. The CDR3 DNA is TGCAGCGTTCGAGGTTACACTGAAGCTTTCTTT.